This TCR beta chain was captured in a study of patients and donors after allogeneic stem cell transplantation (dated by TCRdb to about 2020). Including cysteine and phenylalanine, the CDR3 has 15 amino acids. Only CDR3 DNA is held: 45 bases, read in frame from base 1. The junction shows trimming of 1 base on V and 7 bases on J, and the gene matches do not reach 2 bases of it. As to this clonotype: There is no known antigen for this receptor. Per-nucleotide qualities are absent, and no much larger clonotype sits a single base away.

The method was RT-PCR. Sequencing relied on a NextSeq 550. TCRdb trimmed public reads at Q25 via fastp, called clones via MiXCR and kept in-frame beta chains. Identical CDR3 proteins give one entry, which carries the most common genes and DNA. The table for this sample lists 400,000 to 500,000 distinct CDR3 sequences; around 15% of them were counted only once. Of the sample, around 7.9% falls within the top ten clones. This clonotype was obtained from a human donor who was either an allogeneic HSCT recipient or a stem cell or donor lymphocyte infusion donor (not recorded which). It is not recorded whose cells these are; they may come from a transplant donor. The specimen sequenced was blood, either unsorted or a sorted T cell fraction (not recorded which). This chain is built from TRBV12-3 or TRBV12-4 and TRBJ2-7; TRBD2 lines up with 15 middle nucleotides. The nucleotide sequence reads TGTGCCAGCAGTTTAGGGACTAGCGGGAGGGGTGAGCAGTACTTC. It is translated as CASSLGTSGRGEQYF.